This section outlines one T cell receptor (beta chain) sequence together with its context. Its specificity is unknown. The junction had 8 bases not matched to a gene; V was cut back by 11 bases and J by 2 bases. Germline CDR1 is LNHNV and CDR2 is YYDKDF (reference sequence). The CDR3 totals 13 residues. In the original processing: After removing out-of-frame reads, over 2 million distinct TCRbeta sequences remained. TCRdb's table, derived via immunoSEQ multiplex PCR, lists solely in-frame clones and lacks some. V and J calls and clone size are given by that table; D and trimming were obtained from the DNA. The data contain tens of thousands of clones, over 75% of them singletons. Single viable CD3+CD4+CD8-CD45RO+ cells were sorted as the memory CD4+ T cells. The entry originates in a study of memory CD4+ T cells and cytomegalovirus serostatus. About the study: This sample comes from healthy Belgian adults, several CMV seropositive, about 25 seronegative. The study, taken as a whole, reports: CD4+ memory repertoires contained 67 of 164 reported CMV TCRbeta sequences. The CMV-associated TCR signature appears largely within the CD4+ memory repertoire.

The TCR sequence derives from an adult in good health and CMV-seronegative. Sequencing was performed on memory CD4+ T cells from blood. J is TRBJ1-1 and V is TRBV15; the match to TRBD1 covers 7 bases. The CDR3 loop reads CASRWDRNTEAFF. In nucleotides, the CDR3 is TGTGCCTCGAGATGGGACAGAAACACTGAAGCTTTCTTT.